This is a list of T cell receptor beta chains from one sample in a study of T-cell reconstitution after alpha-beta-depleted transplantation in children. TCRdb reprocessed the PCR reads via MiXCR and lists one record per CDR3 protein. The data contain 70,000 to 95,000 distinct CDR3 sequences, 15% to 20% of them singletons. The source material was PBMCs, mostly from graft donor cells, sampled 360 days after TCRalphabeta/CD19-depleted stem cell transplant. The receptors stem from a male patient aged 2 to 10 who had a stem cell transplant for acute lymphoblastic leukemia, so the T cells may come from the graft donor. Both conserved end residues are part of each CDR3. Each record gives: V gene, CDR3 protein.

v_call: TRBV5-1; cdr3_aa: CASSFSGANTGELFF
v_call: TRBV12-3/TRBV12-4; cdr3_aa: CASSLGGWENYGYTF
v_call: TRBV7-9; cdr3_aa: CASSLEVGNTIYF
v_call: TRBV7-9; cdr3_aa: CASSLGSVGRFYGYTF
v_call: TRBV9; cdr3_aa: CASSVQGTGANVLTF
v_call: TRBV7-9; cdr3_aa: CASSYRELDNEQFF
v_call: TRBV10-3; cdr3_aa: CAISITWDPSGELFF
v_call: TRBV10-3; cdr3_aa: CAISESTLGYEQYF
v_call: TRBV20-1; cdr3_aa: CGFTGDSSSSYNEQFF
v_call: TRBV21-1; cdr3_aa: CASSADREMLGEQYF
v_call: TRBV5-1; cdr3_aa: CASSLGPAGEGYNEQFF
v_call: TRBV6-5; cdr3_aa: CASRRDTETQYF
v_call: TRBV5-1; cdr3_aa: CASSLAGQPRDTQYF
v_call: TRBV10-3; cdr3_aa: CAAKENEVNTGELFF
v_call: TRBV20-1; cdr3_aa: CSARDRASGSNEQFF
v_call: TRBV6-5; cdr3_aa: CASSYIQGNNNEQFF
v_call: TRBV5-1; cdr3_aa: CASSLAARPGELFF
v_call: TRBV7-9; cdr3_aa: CASSSRQGQGKLFF
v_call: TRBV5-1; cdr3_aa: CASSLRGHTEAFF
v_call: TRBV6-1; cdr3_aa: CASNDKDQTYEQYF
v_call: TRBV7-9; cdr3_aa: CASSLARLNSPLHF
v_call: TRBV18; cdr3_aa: CASSTRASSYEQYF
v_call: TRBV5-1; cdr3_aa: CASSTGTSKNEQFF
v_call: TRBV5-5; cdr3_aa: CASSPGQGIVETQYF
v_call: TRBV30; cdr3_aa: CAWSVRLPMAYEQYF
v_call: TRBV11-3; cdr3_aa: CASRHGTGRTGELFF
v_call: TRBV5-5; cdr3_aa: CASSRYSGAFF
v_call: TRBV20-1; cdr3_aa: CSARLGGGAKNIQYF
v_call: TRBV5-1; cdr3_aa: CASSFGGGNEQFF
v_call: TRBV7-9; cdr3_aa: CASSLIGPGRDEQFF
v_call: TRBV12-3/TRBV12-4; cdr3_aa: CASSNGPFQETQYF
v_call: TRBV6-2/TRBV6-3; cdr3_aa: CASSKLAGTYEQYF